This T cell receptor (beta chain) was identified in a study of OX40 agonist ivuxolimab in advanced cancers. On the study more broadly: Cancers in dose escalation were hepatocellular, melanoma, renal cell and head and neck. Partial responses occurred in three patients (one hepatocellular carcinoma, two cutaneous melanoma). General observations from the study: Still undetermined is the antigen specificity of the expanded peripheral T cells. Relatively little clonal expansion, among the lowest observed, appeared in partial responders at 0.1-3.0 mg/kg.

Assay used: immunoSEQ multiplex PCR; TCRdb lists only in-frame clones, some missing. Here the sample spans 55,000 to 80,000 clones, 91% being singletons. V was pared by 4 bases and J by 0 bases, with 8 bases of the junction left unmatched. The CDR3 is made up of 16 amino acids. CDR1 and CDR2 (germline): PRHDT, FYEKMQ (reference sequence). Regarding this clone: Its antigen is as yet unknown.

This receptor was taken from an adult with an advanced solid tumor such as melanoma, head and neck, liver or kidney cancer. J is TRBJ1-1 and V is TRBV13, with 7 bases aligning to TRBD1. This specimen was CD4+ or CD8+ T cells sorted from blood, taken in a trial of the OX40 agonist ivuxolimab. This CDR3 reads CASSYTGTALNTEAFF. DNA for the CDR3: TGTGCCAGCAGCTACACCGGGACAGCCCTGAACACTGAAGCTTTCTTT.